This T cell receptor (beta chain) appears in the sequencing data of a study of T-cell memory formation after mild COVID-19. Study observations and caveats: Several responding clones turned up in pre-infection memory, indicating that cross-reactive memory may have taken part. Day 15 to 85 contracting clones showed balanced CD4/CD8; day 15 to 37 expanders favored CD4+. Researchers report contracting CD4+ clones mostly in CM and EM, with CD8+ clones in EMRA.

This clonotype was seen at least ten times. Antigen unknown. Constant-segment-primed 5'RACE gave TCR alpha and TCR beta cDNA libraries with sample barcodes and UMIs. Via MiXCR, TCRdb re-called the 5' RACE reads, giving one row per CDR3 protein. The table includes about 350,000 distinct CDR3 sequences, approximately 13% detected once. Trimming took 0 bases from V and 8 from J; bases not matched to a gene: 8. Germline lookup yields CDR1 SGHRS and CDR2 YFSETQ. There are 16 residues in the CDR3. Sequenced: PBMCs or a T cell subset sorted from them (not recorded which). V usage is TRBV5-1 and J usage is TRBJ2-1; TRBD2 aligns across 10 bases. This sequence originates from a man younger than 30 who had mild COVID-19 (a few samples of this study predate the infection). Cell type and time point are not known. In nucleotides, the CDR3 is TGCGCCAGCAGCTTGGGGCCTAGCGGGGGTTTCGATGAGCAGTTCTTC. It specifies CASSLGPSGGFDEQFF. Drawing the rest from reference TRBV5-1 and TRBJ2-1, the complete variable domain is KAGVTQTPRYLIKTRGQQVTLSCSPISGHRSVSWYQQTPGQGLQFLFEYFSETQRNKGNFPGRFSGRQFSNSRSEMNVSTLELGDSALYLCASSLGPSGGFDEQFFGPGTRLTVL.